The source of this T cell receptor beta chain is a study of T-cell memory formation after mild COVID-19. About the study: In these data, TCR clusters were largely donor specific.

Study-level results: The main location of contracting CD4+ clones was CM and EM, and that of contracting CD8+ clones was EMRA. Pre-infection memory showed some responding clones, and this suggested that cross-reactive memory joined.

cDNA libraries for TCR alpha and TCR beta, carrying sample barcodes and UMIs, came from 5'RACE with constant-segment primers. TCRdb fed the 5' RACE reads into MiXCR, producing one record per CDR3 protein. The sample consists of under 150,000 distinct CDR3 sequences, 20% to 25% of them appearing once. The V end lost 2 bases, the J end lost 2 bases, and 13 bases lay between the germline ends. CDR3 length equals 15 residues. The germline V gene encodes CDR1 SGHVS and CDR2 FNYEAQ. As for this clonotype: Its target is not known.

Sequenced sample: PBMCs or a T cell subset sorted from them (not recorded which). The gene calls are TRBV7-6 and TRBJ2-7; no reliable D call. The TCR originated in a man younger than 30 who had mild COVID-19 (a few samples of this study predate the infection). Cell type and time point are not known. Here the CDR3 DNA reads TGTGCCAGCAGCTTATACGGCGGCGCCACCTACGAGCAGTACGTC. Protein sequence: CASSLYGGATYEQYV.